These 20 T cell receptor beta chains came from one sample sequenced in a study of neurological immune-mediated disorders. In TCRdb, the 5' RACE reads were re-called with MiXCR into one record per CDR3 protein. The data contain tens of thousands of distinct CDR3 sequences, about 3.4% of them seen just once; the ten biggest clones take up around 3.7%. The sample taken for sequencing was PBMCs. The receptors come from a man aged 35 to 55 with multiple sclerosis.

This clonotype qualifies as medium-sized. The gene calls are TRBV5-1 and TRBJ2-2, with TRBD1 matching 7 bases. Germline V gene lookup returns CDR1 SGHRS and CDR2 YFSETQ. The length of the CDR3 is 14 residues. V was clipped by 7 bases and J by 4 bases; unmatched bases: 7. The CDR3 DNA sequence: TGCGCCAGCGGCCTACAGGGGTCCACCGGGGAGCTGTTTTTT. As protein: CASGLQGSTGELFF.

Many counts were recorded for this clonotype. The chain employs TRBV20-1 and TRBJ1-2, with unresolved D. The germline V and J ends were trimmed by 0 bases and 8 bases, with 16 bases remaining between them. The CDR3 sequence is 14 residues long. Germline V gene lookup returns CDR1 DFQATT and CDR2 SNEGSKA (reference sequence). The CDR3 DNA is TGCAGTGCTAGAGATTCGGGTAGGGCTGAAGGCTACACCTTC. This encodes CSARDSGRAEGYTF.

The V and J genes are TRBV6-1 and TRBJ1-1; D is perhaps TRBD1 (5 bases). Germline V gene data show CDR1 as MNHNS and CDR2 as SASEGT. Trimming removed 7 bases from V and 1 base from J, with 10 bases in between. The CDR3 extends over 13 amino acids. CDR3 nucleotides: TGTGCCAGCACTCGGGACCGGAACACTGAAGCTTTCTTT. Translating it yields CASTRDRNTEAFF.

This clonotype was recorded many times. The J gene is TRBJ1-4, the V gene TRBV4-2, with D tentatively TRBD1 (6 bases). Trimming left V 3 bases short and J 1 base short, with 6 bases between. The CDR3 extends over 14 amino acids. The germline CDR1 and CDR2 sequences are LGHNA and YNFKEQ. CDR3 DNA: TGTGCCAGCAGCCAGGGACAAACTAATGAAAAACTGTTTTTT. Its translation: CASSQGQTNEKLFF.

This sequence joins TRBV7-3 and TRBJ2-6; D is ambiguous. CDR3 length equals 15 residues. Germline V CDR1 and CDR2: SGHTA, FQGTGA. V shed 5 bases and J shed 0 bases, with 8 bases lying between them. CDR3: CASSGPFSGANVLTF. The CDR3, as DNA: TGTGCCAGCAGCGGACCCTTCTCTGGGGCCAACGTCCTGACTTTC.

The sample holds many counts of this clonotype. This chain links TRBV20-1 with TRBJ2-7, with D perhaps matching TRBD1 or TRBD2 (5 bases each). This CDR3 region has 13 residues. Trimming took off 6 bases at V and 7 bases at J, with 19 bases between the two ends. CDR1 DFQATT and CDR2 SNEGSKA come from the germline V gene (reference sequence). This chain's CDR3 is CSAVGEPRGEQYF. CDR3 DNA: TGCAGTGCCGTGGGGGAGCCCAGAGGGGAGCAGTACTTC.

This clonotype has ten or more counts. V usage is TRBV5-1 and J usage is TRBJ2-3; 11 nucleotides line up with TRBD2. CDR3 length: 16 residues. J was trimmed by 1 base and V by 1 base; bases with no gene match: 2. Germline V gene sequence: CDR1 SGHRS, CDR2 YFSETQ. The CDR3 here is CASSLSGLAGTDTQYF. The CDR3 nucleotides read TGCGCCAGCAGCTTGTCGGGACTAGCGGGCACAGATACGCAGTATTTT. The full variable domain, in which reference TRBV5-1 and TRBJ2-3 provide the parts outside the CDR3, is KAGVTQTPRYLIKTRGQQVTLSCSPISGHRSVSWYQQTPGQGLQFLFEYFSETQRNKGNFPGRFSGRQFSNSRSEMNVSTLELGDSALYLCASSLSGLAGTDTQYFGPGTRLTVL.

The chain is built from TRBV5-1 and TRBJ2-1, with D perhaps matching TRBD2 (5 bases). Germline V gives CDR1 SGHRS, CDR2 YFSETQ. The V and J ends lost 4 bases and 0 bases respectively, with 11 bases between them. The CDR3 consists of 15 residues. CDR3 sequence reads: CASSRTASSYNEQFF. The CDR3 DNA sequence: TGCGCCAGCAGCAGGACTGCCAGCTCCTACAATGAGCAGTTCTTC.

With regard to this clonotype: A single base separates this from a much larger clone, so it may be a read error. The chain links TRBV20-1 to TRBJ2-3, with 9 bases identical to TRBD2. The CDR3 length is 16 residues. Germline trimming cut 3 bases from V and 5 bases from J; bases unmatched to any gene: 12. The germline V gene has CDR1 DFQATT and CDR2 SNEGSKA (reference sequence). CDR3 sequence reads: CSASPLDSGRIDTQYF. The CDR3 nucleotides are TGCAGTGCTAGCCCGCTGGATAGCGGGAGAATAGATACGCAGTATTTT.

The table lists this clonotype with many counts. V gene TRBV20-1 combines with J gene TRBJ1-4; TRBD1 is a possible D gene (5 bases). V gave up 0 bases and J gave up 8 bases, with 13 bases separating them. Germline lookup yields CDR1 DFQATT and CDR2 SNEGSKA (reference sequence). This CDR3 is built from 14 residues. CDR3 bases: TGCAGTGCTAGAGATGCAGGGTTTGGGGAAAAACTGTTTTTT. Protein: CSARDAGFGEKLFF.

This clonotype showed up many times. This rearrangement joins TRBV6-5 to TRBJ2-5; the D call may be TRBD1 or TRBD2 (7 bases each). The germline V gene has CDR1 MNHEY and CDR2 SVGAGI. This CDR3 contains 15 residues. Trimming left V 2 bases short and J 5 bases short, with 15 bases between. The CDR3 reads CASSYPNRGGETQYF. As DNA, the CDR3 is TGTGCCAGCAGTTACCCTAACAGGGGAGGGGAGACCCAGTACTTC.

In its sample, this clonotype was seen many times. The J gene is TRBJ2-1, the V gene TRBV7-9; D call uncertain. CDR3 length: 11 amino acids. Deletions cut 3 bases from V and 7 bases from J, with 4 bases between. Per the germline V gene, CDR1 is SEHNR and CDR2 is FQNEAQ (reference sequence). The chain's CDR3 is CASSFGNEQFF. The CDR3 DNA reads as TGTGCCAGCAGCTTCGGGAATGAGCAGTTCTTC.

The table lists this clonotype with many counts. CDR3 bases: TGCAGTGCTAGTCCCGGGACAGGGAACGAGCAGTACTTC. Its translation: CSASPGTGNEQYF. The genes are TRBV20-1 and TRBJ2-7, with 9 bases lining up with TRBD1. CDR3 length: 13 residues. The ends lost 3 bases at V and 5 bases at J; junction bases unmatched: 5. Looked up from germline, CDR1 is DFQATT and CDR2 is SNEGSKA (reference sequence).

This clonotype appeared many times. CDR3 nucleotides: TGTGCCAGCAGTTTCCAGGACAGGGGGTACGAGCAGTACTTC. It codes for CASSFQDRGYEQYF. The chain joins TRBV12-3 or TRBV12-4 to TRBJ2-7; 10 nucleotides line up with TRBD1. V was pared by 3 bases and J by 4 bases, with 3 bases of the junction left unmatched. This CDR3 has 14 residues.

This clonotype has ten or more counts. V gene TRBV20-1 combines with J gene TRBJ2-7; D remains unclear. This CDR3 is built from 11 residues. The germline gives CDR1 DFQATT, CDR2 SNEGSKA (reference sequence). The V end lost 8 bases, the J end lost 4 bases, and 12 bases lay between the germline ends. CDR3 sequence reads: CSYLGRYEQYF. CDR3 in DNA: TGCAGTTACTTAGGGCGATACGAGCAGTACTTC.

The table lists this clonotype with many counts. The chain links TRBV20-1 to TRBJ2-3; a weak D match, TRBD2 (7 bases). V lost 2 bases to trimming and J lost 5 bases, with 11 bases between them. Germline V gene sequence: CDR1 DFQATT, CDR2 SNEGSKA (reference sequence). CDR3 length equals 13 residues. As DNA, the CDR3 is TGCAGTGCTAGAAGGGGGGGCCAAGATACGCAGTATTTT. Amino acids: CSARRGGQDTQYF.

In its sample, this clonotype was seen many times. The chain is built from TRBV12-3 or TRBV12-4 and TRBJ1-5, with no clear D. V dropped 4 bases and J dropped 3 bases, with 10 bases sitting between them. The CDR3 is 14 residues long. The CDR3 region has the DNA TGTGCCAGCAGTTGGGGTAATATCAATCAGCCCCAGCATTTT. Its protein is CASSWGNINQPQHF.

Only a few counts were recorded for this clonotype. This may arise from a read error, as a much more abundant clone is one base away. The V and J genes are TRBV5-6 and TRBJ1-5, with 8 bases identical to TRBD1. The CDR3 runs 15 residues. CDR1 is SGHDT, CDR2 YYEEEE, per germline. The CDR3 here is CASSSQGATNQHQHF. The CDR3, as DNA: TGTGCCAGCAGCTCCCAGGGGGCTACTAATCAGCACCAGCATTTT.

This clonotype was detected many times. The chain recombines TRBV24-1 with TRBJ2-1; D is unclear. The germline V gene has CDR1 KGHDR and CDR2 SFDVKD. V was cut by 4 bases and J by 7 bases, with 10 bases left in between. This CDR3 is built from 13 residues. In DNA form, the CDR3 reads TGTGCCACCAGTGACACGGCCTTTAATGAGCAGTTCTTC. It is translated as CATSDTAFNEQFF.

This clonotype was detected ten times or more. V and J are TRBV6-5 and TRBJ2-3, with a tentative D call TRBD1 (6 bases). The V and J ends lost 0 bases and 6 bases respectively, with 16 bases between them. CDR1 and CDR2 from the germline V gene are MNHEY and SVGAGI. CDR3 length: 16 residues. CDR3 in DNA: TGTGCCAGCAGTTACTCGACACAGGGTGGGTTGGATACGCAGTATTTT. Protein sequence: CASSYSTQGGLDTQYF.